A single sample gave rise to the 19 T cell receptor beta chains below, sequenced in a study of T cell responses to AZD1222 COVID-19 vaccine. The assay was immunoSEQ multiplex PCR, and TCRdb's table has in-frame clones only and misses some. The data contain some 90,000 clones, about nine tenths of them singletons. The input for sequencing was peripheral blood, taken on day 0 of AZD1222 vaccination. The receptors shown here come from an adult in good health.

This rearrangement joins TRBV19 to TRBJ1-2, with 9 bases that match TRBD1. With V trimmed by 5 bases and J by 3 bases, 7 bases remained unmatched. Per the germline V gene, CDR1 is LNHDA and CDR2 is SQIVND (reference sequence). The CDR3 covers 15 residues. The chain's CDR3 is CASSLPGQGDYGYTF. CDR3 nucleotide sequence: TGTGCCAGTAGTCTACCGGGACAGGGTGACTATGGCTACACCTTC.

The chain recombines TRBV4-2 with TRBJ2-1, with 8 bases aligning to TRBD1. Per the germline V gene, CDR1 is LGHNA and CDR2 is YNFKEQ. The trim removed 1 base at V and 6 bases at J, leaving 8 bases unmatched. This CDR3 contains 16 residues. The DNA for the CDR3 is TGTGCCAGCAGCCAAGTGGACAGGGTAGCCTCCAATGAGCAGTTCTTC. Its translation is CASSQVDRVASNEQFF.

The rearrangement links TRBV19 to TRBJ1-2; possibly TRBD1 for D (6 bases). V was clipped by 3 bases and J by 7 bases, with 15 bases between them. CDR1 and CDR2 from the germline V gene are LNHDA and SQIVND (reference sequence). The length of the CDR3 is 14 residues. The CDR3 sequence is CASSIATGAGGYTF. DNA of the CDR3: TGTGCCAGTAGTATCGCTACGGGGGCGGGTGGCTACACCTTC.

The chain employs TRBV28 and TRBJ1-6; D is possibly TRBD1 (5 bases). The V and J ends lost 5 bases and 9 bases respectively, with 14 bases between them. CDR3 length equals 14 residues. From germline, CDR1 is MDHEN and CDR2 SYDVKM. CDR3 DNA sequence: TGTGCCAGCAGTCCTACTAGGGACCTTTCACCCCTCCACTTT. Amino acids: CASSPTRDLSPLHF.

The sample holds one count of this clone. The V gene is TRBV30, the J gene TRBJ2-1, with unresolved D. The CDR3 length is 13 residues. V lost 0 bases to trimming and J lost 5 bases, with 8 bases between them. Per germline, CDR1 GTSNPN and CDR2 SVGIG (reference sequence). CDR3: CAWSVRLNNEQFF. The CDR3 bases are TGTGCCTGGAGTGTAAGGCTGAACAATGAGCAGTTCTTC.

V is TRBV5-4 and J is TRBJ1-1, with 7 bases lining up with TRBD1. The V gene end was trimmed by 5 bases and the J gene end by 12 bases; junction bases not matched to a gene: 13. This CDR3 has 13 amino acids. From germline, CDR1 is SGHNT and CDR2 YYREEE (reference sequence). In nucleotides, the CDR3 is TGTGCCAGCAGATTCGGACAGGACACGGGTACTTTCTTT. Protein product: CASRFGQDTGTFF.

The V and J genes are TRBV19 and TRBJ2-2; 8 bases map to TRBD2. This CDR3 has 16 residues. V lost 6 bases to trimming and J lost 2 bases; unmatched junction nucleotides: 8. Germline CDR1 LNHDA, CDR2 SQIVND (reference sequence). In nucleotides, the CDR3 is TGTGCCAGTAGAGCTAGGCTAGCGGGCAACACCGGGGAGCTGTTTTTT. Its translation: CASRARLAGNTGELFF.

J is TRBJ2-7 and V is TRBV5-5; 12 positions agree with TRBD2. CDR1 and CDR2 (germline): SGHKS, YYEKEE (reference sequence). This CDR3 has 16 residues. V shed 4 bases and J 0 bases; nucleotides not matched to a gene: 5. The DNA of the CDR3 is TGTGCCAGCAGCCCCGGACTAGCGGGGACCTCCTACGAGCAGTACTTC. It yields the protein CASSPGLAGTSYEQYF. The full variable domain, in which reference TRBV5-5 and TRBJ2-7 provide the parts outside the CDR3, is DAGVTQSPTHLIKTRGQQVTLRCSPISGHKSVSWYQQVLGQGPQFIFQYYEKEERGRGNFPDRFSARQFPNYSSELNVNALLLGDSALYLCASSPGLAGTSYEQYFGPGTRLTVT.

J is TRBJ1-6 and V is TRBV30; D not certain. The CDR3 runs 17 residues. With 0 bases removed from V and 14 bases from J, the gap between germline ends came to 26 bases. Germline V lookup: CDR1 GTSNPN, CDR2 SVGIG (reference sequence). The CDR3 region is CAWSVLSATISRSTLHF. CDR3 DNA sequence: TGTGCCTGGAGTGTACTCTCCGCCACTATTTCACGATCCACCCTCCACTTT.

The chain joins TRBV4-2 to TRBJ2-7; D gene unclear. This CDR3 spans 15 amino acids. V was shortened by 1 base and J by 5 bases, with 15 bases between the two germline ends. In germline, CDR1 is LGHNA, CDR2 YNFKEQ. The CDR3 region has the DNA TGTGCCAGCAGCCAAGGTTATCCTAGTGCCAACGAGCAGTACTTC. Amino acids: CASSQGYPSANEQYF.

The chain is built from TRBV19 and TRBJ2-1, with 8 nucleotides matching TRBD2. Germline loops: CDR1 LNHDA, CDR2 SQIVND (reference sequence). Losses at the gene ends were 6 bases for V and 4 bases for J; bases not matched to a gene: 2. The CDR3 is made up of 13 amino acids. The CDR3: CASSPGGYNEQFF. CDR3 nucleotides: TGTGCCAGTAGCCCGGGGGGGTACAATGAGCAGTTCTTC.

The gene calls are TRBV18 and TRBJ2-3; D may be TRBD1 or TRBD2 (5 bases each). The CDR3 runs 14 residues. Germline assignment: CDR1 KGHSH and CDR2 LQKENI. The V end was cut by 3 bases, the J end by 9 bases, with 16 bases between. This chain's CDR3 is CASSPFGERDTQYF. The CDR3 nucleotides read TGTGCCAGCTCACCTTTCGGGGAGAGGGACACGCAGTATTTT. Full variable domain (outside the CDR3, taken from reference TRBV18 and TRBJ2-3): NAGVMQNPRHLVRRRGQEARLRCSPMKGHSHVYWYRQLPEEGLKFMVYLQKENIIDESGMPKERFSAEFPKEGPSILRIQQVVRGDSAAYFCASSPFGERDTQYFGPGTRLTVL.

The chain links TRBV20-1 to TRBJ2-7; D remains unclear. V lost 3 bases and J lost 5, with 8 bases in between. Germline V CDR1 and CDR2: DFQATT, SNEGSKA (reference sequence). The CDR3 has 11 amino acids. CDR3 sequence reads: CSARDVHEQYF. The CDR3 nucleotides read TGCAGTGCTAGGGACGTCCACGAGCAGTACTTC.

The chain recombines TRBV4-1 with TRBJ2-2; no clear D gene. The CDR3 totals 15 residues. Germline V gene sequence: CDR1 MGHRA, CDR2 YSYEKL. Trimming stripped 1 base from V and 5 bases from J, with 11 bases between. The CDR3 DNA reads as TGCGCCAGCAGCCAAGGGCCTTCCCTAACCGGGGAGCTGTTTTTT. Translated: CASSQGPSLTGELFF.

The chain carries TRBV30 and TRBJ1-1; 10 nucleotides line up with TRBD1. In germline, CDR1 is GTSNPN, CDR2 SVGIG (reference sequence). The CDR3 is 14 amino acids. Unmatched junction bases numbered 8, after V lost 6 bases and J lost 4 bases. The CDR3, as DNA: TGTGCCTGTTCCCGACAGGGGGCGAGCACTGAAGCTTTCTTT. Its translation: CACSRQGASTEAFF.

The V and J genes are TRBV18 and TRBJ2-7, with 7 nucleotides matching TRBD1. Germline V gene data show CDR1 as KGHSH and CDR2 as LQKENI. The CDR3 runs to 13 residues. J was trimmed by 6 bases and V by 3 bases; bases with no gene match: 5. The CDR3 loop is CASSPGQNIEQYF. In nucleotides, the CDR3 is TGTGCCAGCTCACCGGGACAGAACATCGAGCAGTACTTC.

This sequence joins TRBV12-3 or TRBV12-4 and TRBJ2-7, with D perhaps being TRBD1 or TRBD2 (5 bases each). CDR3 length: 13 residues. Trimming shortened V by 3 bases and J by 6 bases, and 12 bases separated the two germline ends. The CDR3 bases are TGTGCCAGCAGTTTTGGTGGGACGGGCGAGCAGTACTTC. It specifies CASSFGGTGEQYF.

This clone has a handful of counts. CDR3 sequence: CASSSTGVPLNQPQHF. DNA for the CDR3: TGTGCCAGCAGTTCGACAGGGGTTCCACTAAATCAGCCCCAGCATTTT. V and J are TRBV6-2 or TRBV6-3 and TRBJ1-5; 8 positions agree with TRBD1. The trim removed 4 bases at V and 4 bases at J, leaving 9 bases unmatched. There are 16 residues in the CDR3. Germline V gene lookup returns CDR1 MNHEY and CDR2 SVGEGT.

The V call is TRBV7-3, the J call TRBJ2-2, with unresolved D. In germline, CDR1 is SGHTA, CDR2 FQGTGA. V was clipped by 4 bases and J by 5 bases, with 8 bases between them. This CDR3 has 13 residues. In nucleotides, the CDR3 is TGTGCCAGCAGCTCCCCGGTTACCGGGGAGCTGTTTTTT. The encoded protein is CASSSPVTGELFF.